This TCR beta chain was captured by sequencing in a study of CD8+CD57+ T cells in acquired aplastic anemia. As for the study in general: Sorted CD4+ and CD8+ cell DNA averaged around 3 ug.

CDR3 and TCR beta VDJ profiling relied on a genomic DNA template. TCRdb processed the reads anew with MiXCR; each CDR3 protein has one entry. The sample shows tens of thousands of distinct CDR3 sequences, 60% to 70% of them seen only once. Flow cytometry had shown expanded CD8+CD57+ cells in the patients chosen for sequencing. Sampling of blood occurred while the patients had still received no therapy. The CDR3 extends over 13 amino acids. V was cut by 5 bases and J by 0 bases, with 7 bases left in between. The V gene's germline CDR1 is SEHNR and CDR2 FQNEAQ (reference sequence). This chain links TRBV7-9 with TRBJ1-1, with D hard to call. Sequencing input: sorted CD4+, CD8+, or CD8+CD57+ T cells (not recorded which) from PBMCs. This TCR was recovered from a human donor with aplastic anemia. DNA of the CDR3: TGTGCCAGCAGCCGCCCCTTGAACACTGAAGCTTTCTTT. Translating it yields CASSRPLNTEAFF.